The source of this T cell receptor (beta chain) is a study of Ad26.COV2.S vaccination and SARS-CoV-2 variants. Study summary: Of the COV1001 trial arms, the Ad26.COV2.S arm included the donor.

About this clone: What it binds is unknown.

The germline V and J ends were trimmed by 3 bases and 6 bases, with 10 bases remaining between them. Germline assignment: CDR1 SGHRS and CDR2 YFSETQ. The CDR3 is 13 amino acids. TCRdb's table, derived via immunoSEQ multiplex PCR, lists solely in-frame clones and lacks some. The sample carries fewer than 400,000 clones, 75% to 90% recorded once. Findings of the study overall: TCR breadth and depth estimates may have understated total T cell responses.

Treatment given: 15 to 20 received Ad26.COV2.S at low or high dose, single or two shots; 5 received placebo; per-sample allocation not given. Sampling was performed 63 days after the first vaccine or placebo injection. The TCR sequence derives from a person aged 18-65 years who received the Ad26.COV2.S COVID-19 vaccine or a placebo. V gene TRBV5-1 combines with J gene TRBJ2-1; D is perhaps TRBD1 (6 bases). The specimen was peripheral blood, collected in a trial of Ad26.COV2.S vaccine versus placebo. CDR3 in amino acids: CASSSDRLNEQFF. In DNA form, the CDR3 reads TGCGCCAGCAGCTCTGACAGGCTCAATGAGCAGTTCTTC.